The clone carrying this T cell receptor beta chain was seen only a few times. Its antigen is unknown. These data come from a study of beta chain features in type 1 diabetes. Study-wide results and limits: Within each of all four CD4+ subsets, Type 1 diabetes patients had TCRB CDR3s that were moderately but significantly shorter.

CDR3 length: 13 residues. The V segment lost 5 bases and the J segment 8 bases; nucleotides outside the gene matches: 5. The germline CDR1 and CDR2 sequences are SGHVS and FQNEAQ. As every portion of the isolated RNA was reverse transcribed, the sequencing read expressed TCRB transcripts. Some clones are missing from TCRdb's copy, which holds only in-frame ones; the method was immunoSEQ multiplex PCR. Of about 270,000 clones detected, around 15% appear once; the ten largest clones hold 0.015% to 0.02%. The gene calls are TRBV7-8 and TRBJ2-1, with TRBD1 identical over 8 bases. The sample taken for sequencing was naive CD4+ T cells from blood. The receptor comes from a young man with type 1 diabetes. CDR3 bases: TGTGCCAGCAGCAGCAGGGGGCCGGATGAGCAGTTCTTC. This gives the protein CASSSRGPDEQFF.